The 31 T cell receptor beta chains given below trace back to one sample, sequenced in a study of shared clonotypes between healthy human individuals. TCRdb's table, derived via immunoSEQ multiplex PCR, lists solely in-frame clones and lacks some. The repertoire holds roughly 330,000 clones, with around 74% as singletons. Sequencing was done on a sample of memory CD4+ T cells sorted from blood. Subset described: CD45RA-negative fraction. All receptors come from a man aged 30 to 39 in good health.

This chain connects TRBV6-1 to TRBJ2-1, with D perhaps assigned TRBD1 or TRBD2 (6 bases each). CDR3 size: 12 residues. Germline loops: CDR1 MNHNS, CDR2 SASEGT. The V and J ends lost 8 bases and 2 bases respectively, with 7 bases between them. The CDR3 DNA reads TGTGCCAGCGGGGGGCCCTACAATGAGCAGTTCTTC. Amino acids: CASGGPYNEQFF.

This chain uses TRBV6-1 with TRBJ2-7; 8 positions match TRBD2. Germline V gene sequence: CDR1 MNHNS, CDR2 SASEGT. V lost 4 bases and J lost 5; bases outside the gene matches: 7. The CDR3 spans 14 residues. CDR3 coding DNA: TGTGCCAGCAGTGGGAGCGGGAGAAGCGACGAGCAGTACTTC. It encodes CASSGSGRSDEQYF.

Turning to this clone: A far larger clone is one nucleotide away, so this likely arose from a read error. The same CDR3 arises from other DNA sequences in this sample as well. J is TRBJ2-7 and V is TRBV14; no reliable D call. This CDR3 contains 17 residues. Germline lookup yields CDR1 SGHDN and CDR2 FVKESK. The CDR3 region is CASSQDTTLDYSYEQYF. The CDR3 DNA sequence: TGTGCCAGCAGCCAAGATACTACCCTAGATTACTCCTACGAGCAGTACTTT.

V gene TRBV7-8 combines with J gene TRBJ1-5; TRBD1 matches 7 bases. The V segment lost 3 bases and the J segment 4 bases; nucleotides outside the gene matches: 6. The CDR3 consists of 15 residues. Germline lookup yields CDR1 SGHVS and CDR2 FQNEAQ. CDR3 loop: CASSFGQEGNQPQHF. As DNA, the CDR3 is TGTGCCAGCAGCTTCGGACAGGAAGGGAATCAGCCCCAGCATTTT.

V is TRBV7-3 and J is TRBJ2-7, with D tentatively TRBD2 (6 bases). This CDR3 has 14 amino acids. CDR1 and CDR2 from the germline V gene are SGHTA and FQGTGA. Trimming took off 3 bases at V and 0 bases at J, with 9 bases between the two ends. The CDR3 DNA sequence: TGTGCCAGCAGCTTCGACGGGAGCTCCTACGAGCAGTACTTC. Translated, it gives CASSFDGSSYEQYF.

The chain couples TRBV9 to TRBJ2-2; TRBD2 agrees at 7 bases. There are 16 residues in the CDR3. Trimming took 7 bases from V and 1 from J; bases not matched to a gene: 10. CDR1 and CDR2 (germline): SGDLS, YYNGEE. As DNA, the CDR3 is TGTGCCAGCTCAGTATCGTCTAGCGGGAACACCGGGGAGCTGTTTTTT. This codes for CASSVSSSGNTGELFF.

Written as DNA, the CDR3 is TGTGCCAGCAGCTTGGACGGAGGGCTGAGCATTCAGTACTTC. Amino acids: CASSLDGGLSIQYF. The chain employs TRBV5-4 and TRBJ2-4; D may be TRBD2 (6 bases). The CDR3 consists of 14 residues. The V gene lost 0 bases and the J gene lost 9 bases, with 13 bases spanning the gap. Germline loops: CDR1 SGHNT, CDR2 YYREEE (reference sequence).

The chain links TRBV5-8 to TRBJ1-1; D unresolved. The CDR3 is made up of 14 amino acids. Trimming left V 2 bases short and J 0 bases short, with 8 bases between. CDR1 is SGHTS, CDR2 YDEGEE, per germline. As DNA, the CDR3 is TGTGCCAGCAGCTTATCCAGTTTGAACACTGAAGCTTTCTTT. It specifies CASSLSSLNTEAFF.

The V gene is TRBV5-5, the J gene TRBJ2-2; 7 bases match TRBD1. CDR1 and CDR2 (germline): SGHKS, YYEKEE (reference sequence). The CDR3 is made up of 15 amino acids. Trimming took 4 bases from V and 3 from J; bases not matched to a gene: 6. CDR3 residues: CASSNRGMDTGELFF. The CDR3 nucleotides are TGTGCCAGCAGCAACAGGGGAATGGACACCGGGGAGCTGTTTTTT.

Regarding this clone: The sample carries other DNA sequences with the same CDR3. This chain connects TRBV28 to TRBJ1-2; D perhaps matches TRBD1 (6 bases). The CDR3 sequence is 13 residues long. Between the trimmed V and J ends, which lost 6 bases and 4 bases, there was a span of 12 bases. The germline CDR1 and CDR2 sequences are MDHEN and SYDVKM. The CDR3 loop reads CASRPGQSYGYTF. In nucleotides, the CDR3 is TGTGCCAGCAGGCCAGGACAGAGCTATGGCTACACCTTC.

A note on this clone: A far larger clone is only one base removed, so a read error is likely. Other DNA sequences within the sample encode an identical CDR3. The CDR3 is CASSQERVRWSQFF. The CDR3 bases are TGTGCCAGCAGCCAAGAGCGAGTTAGGTGGTCTCAGTTCTTC. The gene calls are TRBV7-8 and TRBJ2-1, with D uncertain. The V gene lost 5 bases and the J gene lost 13 bases, with 21 bases spanning the gap. The CDR3 is made up of 14 amino acids. Germline CDR1 and CDR2: SGHVS and FQNEAQ.

The chain joins TRBV9 to TRBJ2-7, with a weak D call TRBD1 (5 bases). The germline V and J ends were trimmed by 0 bases and 2 bases, with 9 bases remaining between them. Per germline, CDR1 SGDLS and CDR2 YYNGEE. The CDR3 is 14 residues long. The CDR3 coding sequence is TGTGCCAGCAGCGTAGCTGACAGAACCTACGAGCAGTACTTC. Its protein is CASSVADRTYEQYF. The whole variable domain, remainder taken from reference TRBV9 and TRBJ2-7, is DSGVTQTPKHLITATGQRVTLRCSPRSGDLSVYWYQQSLDQGLQFLIQYYNGEERAKGNILERFSAQQFPDLHSELNLSSLELGDSALYFCASSVADRTYEQYFGPGTRLTVT.

V usage is TRBV4-1 and J usage is TRBJ2-2; TRBD1 aligns across 9 bases. Per germline, CDR1 MGHRA and CDR2 YSYEKL. CDR3 length: 16 amino acids. V shed 1 base, J shed 8 bases, and the junction held 8 bases outside the gene matches. The CDR3 region has the DNA TGCGCCAGCAGCCAAGGGACAGGGGACCGGACTGGGGAGCTGTTTTTT. Protein product: CASSQGTGDRTGELFF.

The V gene is TRBV27, the J gene TRBJ1-1; the match to TRBD1 covers 9 bases. The J segment lost 3 bases and the V segment lost 3 bases, leaving 5 bases of the junction unmatched. The CDR3 contains 15 residues. Germline CDR1 and CDR2: MNHEY and SMNVEV (reference sequence). CDR3 nucleotide sequence: TGTGCCAGCAGTTTCGACAGGGGGAGTGACACTGAAGCTTTCTTT. Its translation is CASSFDRGSDTEAFF.

This chain uses TRBV7-6 with TRBJ1-4; 7 nucleotides agree with TRBD1. The CDR3 length is 15 residues. V trimming: 4 bases; J trimming: 7 bases; junction bases outside the gene matches: 9. Germline loops: CDR1 SGHVS, CDR2 FNYEAQ. The CDR3 bases are TGTGCCAGCAGCTATACAGGGGCCCTGGGTGAAAAACTGTTTTTT. It codes for CASSYTGALGEKLFF.

The J gene is TRBJ1-2, the V gene TRBV5-1; D perhaps matches TRBD1 (5 bases). The CDR3 covers 14 residues. The V end was cut by 4 bases, the J end by 4 bases, with 14 bases between. Looked up from germline, CDR1 is SGHRS and CDR2 is YFSETQ. The CDR3 DNA is TGCGCCAGCAGCCAGTACCAGGGTGGCTATGGCTACACCTTC. Translated, it gives CASSQYQGGYGYTF.

This clone showed up just a few times. This chain uses TRBV14 with TRBJ1-5; D gene unclear. CDR1 is SGHDN and CDR2 is FVKESK in the germline V gene. The V gene lost 4 bases and the J gene lost 9 bases, with 22 bases spanning the gap. CDR3 length: 16 amino acids. The CDR3 DNA reads TGTGCCAGCAGCCTTTACGGGCAGGCCAGATTGGGGCCCCAGCATTTT. Encoded protein: CASSLYGQARLGPQHF.

The rearrangement joins TRBV15 to TRBJ1-3; D may be TRBD1 (5 bases). Between the trimmed V and J ends, which lost 1 base and 4 bases, there was a span of 8 bases. This CDR3 has 14 amino acids. The germline V gene encodes CDR1 LNHNV and CDR2 YYDKDF (reference sequence). DNA for the CDR3: TGTGCCACCAGCAGAGGAGGGGAAGGAAACACCATATATTTT. Translated, it gives CATSRGGEGNTIYF.

J is TRBJ2-7 and V is TRBV19; a weak D match, TRBD1 (6 bases). Germline-derived CDR1 and CDR2 are LNHDA and SQIVND (reference sequence). V lost 3 bases to trimming and J lost 5 bases, with 17 bases between them. This CDR3 region has 15 residues. Here the CDR3 DNA reads TGTGCCAGTAGTATTTCTACAGGGTTGGTCAACGAGCAGTACTTC. As protein: CASSISTGLVNEQYF.

This chain joins TRBV5-1 and TRBJ2-7; TRBD1 aligns across 7 bases. The CDR3 is 15 residues long. J gave up 2 bases and V 0 bases, and 5 bases lay outside the gene matches. Per the germline V gene, CDR1 is SGHRS and CDR2 is YFSETQ. CDR3 protein: CASSLGQGRAYEQYF. The CDR3 region has the DNA TGCGCCAGCAGCTTGGGACAGGGTAGGGCCTACGAGCAGTACTTC.

This chain uses TRBV19 with TRBJ2-2; D unresolved. Germline CDR1 is LNHDA and CDR2 is SQIVND (reference sequence). The V end was cut by 5 bases, the J end by 1 base, with 8 bases between. This CDR3 contains 14 residues. In nucleotides, the CDR3 is TGTGCCAGTAGTTTGGCTTGGAACACCGGGGAGCTGTTTTTT. Its translation: CASSLAWNTGELFF.

This chain uses TRBV6-4 with TRBJ2-2; D is uncertain. This CDR3 is built from 13 residues. The germline V gene has CDR1 MRHNA and CDR2 SNTAGT. The V and J ends lost 2 bases and 6 bases respectively, with 7 bases between them. CDR3 bases: TGTGCCAGCAGTGACGGCGGCGCCGGGGAGCTGTTTTTT. Its translation: CASSDGGAGELFF.

The gene calls are TRBV5-5 and TRBJ2-7; D is uncertain. The CDR3 loop spans 15 amino acids. The V gene lost 0 bases and the J gene lost 0 bases, with 10 bases spanning the gap. The germline CDR1 and CDR2 sequences are SGHKS and YYEKEE (reference sequence). Here the CDR3 DNA reads TGTGCCAGCAGCTTGGACAGCTTAAACTCCTACGAGCAGTACTTC. Protein: CASSLDSLNSYEQYF.

This chain uses TRBV7-2 with TRBJ2-7; D is possibly TRBD1 (5 bases). Looked up from germline, CDR1 is SGHTA and CDR2 is FQGNSA. This CDR3 is built from 15 residues. Between the trimmed V and J ends, which lost 0 bases and 4 bases, there was a span of 13 bases. CDR3 sequence: CASSLAWQGRYEQYF. The CDR3 nucleotides read TGTGCCAGCAGCTTAGCATGGCAGGGTAGATACGAGCAGTACTTC.

V is TRBV5-4 and J is TRBJ2-7; 10 nucleotides match TRBD1. This CDR3 is built from 16 residues. V lost 4 bases to trimming and J lost 2 bases; unmatched junction nucleotides: 9. Germline V gene sequence: CDR1 SGHNT, CDR2 YYREEE (reference sequence). The CDR3 here is CASSLQTGQGTYEQYF. CDR3 sequence (DNA): TGTGCCAGCAGCCTCCAGACGGGACAGGGGACCTACGAGCAGTACTTC.

V gene TRBV6-5 combines with J gene TRBJ2-1; the D is unclear. The V and J ends lost 0 bases and 5 bases respectively, with 14 bases between them. The CDR3 runs 16 residues. Germline CDR1 MNHEY, CDR2 SVGAGI. CDR3: CASSYSTIDGHNEQFF. In DNA form, the CDR3 reads TGTGCCAGCAGTTACTCGACGATAGACGGACACAATGAGCAGTTCTTC.

The rearrangement links TRBV18 to TRBJ2-3, with TRBD2 as a possible D gene (6 bases). Deletions cut 0 bases from V and 1 base from J, with 11 bases between. Germline V gene sequence: CDR1 KGHSH, CDR2 LQKENI. The length of the CDR3 is 16 residues. The CDR3 bases are TGTGCCAGCTCACCACCGTTTCCTAGCGGCACAGATACGCAGTATTTT. Its translation: CASSPPFPSGTDTQYF. The complete variable domain, with remaining parts taken from reference TRBV18 and TRBJ2-3, reads NAGVMQNPRHLVRRRGQEARLRCSPMKGHSHVYWYRQLPEEGLKFMVYLQKENIIDESGMPKERFSAEFPKEGPSILRIQQVVRGDSAAYFCASSPPFPSGTDTQYFGPGTRLTVL.

This sequence joins TRBV28 and TRBJ2-7; no clear D. The germline V and J ends were trimmed by 5 bases and 0 bases, with 26 bases remaining between them. In germline, CDR1 is MDHEN, CDR2 SYDVKM. The CDR3 spans 19 residues. The CDR3 spells CASSPNPSVKTPSSYEQYF. The CDR3 nucleotides read TGTGCCAGCAGTCCCAATCCCTCAGTTAAAACCCCTAGCTCCTACGAGCAGTACTTC.

This clone has just one count. The CDR3 here is CASSTGPTGREQYF. DNA for the CDR3: TGTGCCAGTAGTACCGGGCCCACGGGCCGCGAGCAGTACTTC. This chain uses TRBV19 with TRBJ2-7; D gene ambiguous. Trimming stripped 4 bases from V and 6 bases from J, with 16 bases between. Germline CDR1 LNHDA, CDR2 SQIVND (reference sequence). This CDR3 is built from 14 residues.

The J gene is TRBJ2-5, the V gene TRBV5-1; 8 nucleotides agree with TRBD1. The junction had 8 bases not matched to a gene; V was cut back by 3 bases and J by 1 base. Germline V CDR1 and CDR2: SGHRS, YFSETQ. The CDR3 loop spans 16 amino acids. CDR3 in DNA: TGCGCCAGCAGCTCGGGGGTAGGACAGGGCCAAGAGACCCAGTACTTC. Its protein is CASSSGVGQGQETQYF.

This rearrangement joins TRBV5-1 to TRBJ1-1; D is perhaps TRBD1 (6 bases). Germline CDR1 SGHRS, CDR2 YFSETQ. The V and J ends lost 3 bases and 0 bases respectively, with 18 bases between them. This CDR3 comprises 17 residues. CDR3 sequence: CASSWGSGTSLNTEAFF. For the CDR3, the DNA is TGCGCCAGCAGCTGGGGGTCCGGGACAAGTTTGAACACTGAAGCTTTCTTT.